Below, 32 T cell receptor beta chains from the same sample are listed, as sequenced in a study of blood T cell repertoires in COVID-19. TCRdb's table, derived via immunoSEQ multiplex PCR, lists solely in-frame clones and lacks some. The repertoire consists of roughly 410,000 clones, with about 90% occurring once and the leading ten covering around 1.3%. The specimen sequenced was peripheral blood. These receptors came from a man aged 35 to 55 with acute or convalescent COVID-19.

CDR3: CASSVAGGSNEQYF. As DNA, the CDR3 is TGTGCCAGCAGCGTAGCAGGGGGTTCGAACGAGCAGTACTTC. The gene calls are TRBV9 and TRBJ2-7; 7 bases map to TRBD1. Trimming took 0 bases from V and 5 from J; bases not matched to a gene: 5. Germline loops: CDR1 SGDLS, CDR2 YYNGEE. The CDR3 runs 14 residues.

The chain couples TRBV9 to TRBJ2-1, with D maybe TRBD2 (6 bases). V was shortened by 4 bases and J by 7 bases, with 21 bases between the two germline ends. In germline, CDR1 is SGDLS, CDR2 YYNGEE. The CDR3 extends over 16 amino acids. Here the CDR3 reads CASSYESSGFSNEQFF. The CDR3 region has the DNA TGTGCCAGCAGCTACGAGTCCAGCGGGTTTTCGAATGAGCAGTTCTTC.

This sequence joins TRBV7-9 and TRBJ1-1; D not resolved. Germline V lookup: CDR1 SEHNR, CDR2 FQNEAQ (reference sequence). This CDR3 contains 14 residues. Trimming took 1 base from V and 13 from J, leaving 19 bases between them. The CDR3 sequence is CASSLGSVLGEGFF. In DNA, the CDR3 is TGTGCCAGCAGCTTAGGCTCCGTGCTTGGGGAGGGTTTCTTT.

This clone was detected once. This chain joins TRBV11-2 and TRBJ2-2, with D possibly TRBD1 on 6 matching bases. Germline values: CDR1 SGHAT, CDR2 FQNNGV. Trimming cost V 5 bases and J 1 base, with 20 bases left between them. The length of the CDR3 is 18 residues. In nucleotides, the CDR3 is TGTGCCAGCAGCGTTACCTCTTTCGACAGGCAGAACACCGGGGAGCTGTTTTTT. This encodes CASSVTSFDRQNTGELFF.

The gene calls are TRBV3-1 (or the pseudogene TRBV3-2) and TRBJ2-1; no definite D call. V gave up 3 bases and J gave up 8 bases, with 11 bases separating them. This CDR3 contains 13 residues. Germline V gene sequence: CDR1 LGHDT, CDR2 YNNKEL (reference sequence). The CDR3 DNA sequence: TGTGCCAGCAGCCATGGCTTTTTGGATGAGCAGTTCTTC. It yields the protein CASSHGFLDEQFF.

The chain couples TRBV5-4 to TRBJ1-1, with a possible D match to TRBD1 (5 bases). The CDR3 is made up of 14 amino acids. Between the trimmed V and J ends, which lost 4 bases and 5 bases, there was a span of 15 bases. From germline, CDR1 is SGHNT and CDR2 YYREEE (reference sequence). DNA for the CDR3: TGTGCCAGCAGCACTCAGTCCAGGGTTACTGAAGCTTTCTTT. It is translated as CASSTQSRVTEAFF.

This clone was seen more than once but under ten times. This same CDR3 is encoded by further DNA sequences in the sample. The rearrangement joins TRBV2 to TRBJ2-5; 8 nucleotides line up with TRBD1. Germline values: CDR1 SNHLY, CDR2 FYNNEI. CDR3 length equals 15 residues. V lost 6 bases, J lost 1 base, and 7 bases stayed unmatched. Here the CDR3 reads CASSTDRGFQETQYF. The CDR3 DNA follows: TGTGCCAGCAGCACAGACAGGGGTTTCCAAGAGACCCAGTACTTC.

CDR3 in amino acids: CASSADLASGGPRDEQYF. The CDR3 DNA is TGTGCCAGCAGTGCCGACCTAGCTAGCGGGGGGCCACGGGACGAGCAGTACTTC. V usage is TRBV6-2 or TRBV6-3 and J usage is TRBJ2-7, with 11 bases aligning to TRBD2. This CDR3 has 18 residues. Germline values: CDR1 MNHEY, CDR2 SVGEGT. Trimming cost V 5 bases and J 5 bases; bases outside gene matches: 17.

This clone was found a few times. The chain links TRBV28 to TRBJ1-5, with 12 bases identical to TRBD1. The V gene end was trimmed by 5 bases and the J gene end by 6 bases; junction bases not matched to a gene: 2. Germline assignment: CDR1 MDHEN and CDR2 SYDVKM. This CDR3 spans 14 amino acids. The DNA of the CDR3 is TGTGCCAGCAGTGGGACAGGGGGCAGTCAGCCCCAGCATTTT. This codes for CASSGTGGSQPQHF.

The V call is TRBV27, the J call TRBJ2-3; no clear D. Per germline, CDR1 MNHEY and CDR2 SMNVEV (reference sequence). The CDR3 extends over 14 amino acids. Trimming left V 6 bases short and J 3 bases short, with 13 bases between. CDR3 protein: CASRADPFTDTQYF. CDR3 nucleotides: TGTGCCAGCAGGGCAGATCCCTTTACAGATACGCAGTATTTT.

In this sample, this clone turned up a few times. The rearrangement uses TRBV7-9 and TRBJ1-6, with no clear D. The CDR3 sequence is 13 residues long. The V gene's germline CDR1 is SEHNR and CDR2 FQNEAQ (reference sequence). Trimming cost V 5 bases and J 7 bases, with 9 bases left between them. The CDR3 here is CASSSALNSPLHF. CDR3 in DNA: TGTGCCAGCAGCAGCGCTCTCAATTCACCCCTCCACTTT.

CDR3: CASSLRTSGSADTQYF. DNA of the CDR3: TGTGCCAGTAGTCTCCGGACTAGCGGGAGCGCAGATACGCAGTATTTT. This chain uses TRBV19 with TRBJ2-3; TRBD2 agrees at 13 bases. V lost 5 bases to trimming and J lost 4 bases; unmatched junction nucleotides: 6. CDR3 length: 16 residues. Germline CDR1 is LNHDA and CDR2 is SQIVND (reference sequence).

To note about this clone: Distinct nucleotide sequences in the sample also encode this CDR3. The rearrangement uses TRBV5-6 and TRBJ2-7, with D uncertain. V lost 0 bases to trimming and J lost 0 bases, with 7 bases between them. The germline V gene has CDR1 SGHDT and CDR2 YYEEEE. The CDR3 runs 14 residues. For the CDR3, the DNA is TGTGCCAGCAGCTTGGATTACAGCTCCTACGAGCAGTACTTC. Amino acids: CASSLDYSSYEQYF.

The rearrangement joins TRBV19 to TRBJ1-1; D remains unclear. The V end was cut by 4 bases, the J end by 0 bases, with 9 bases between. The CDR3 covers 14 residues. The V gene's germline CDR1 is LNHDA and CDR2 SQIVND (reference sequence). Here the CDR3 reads CASSNQALNTEAFF. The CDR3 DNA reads TGTGCCAGTAGTAATCAGGCGTTGAACACTGAAGCTTTCTTT.

The CDR3 coding sequence is TGTGCCAGCAGTTTAAGGTGGGGACTTACTTTTGGTACGCAGTATTTT. Translated, it gives CASSLRWGLTFGTQYF. The rearrangement uses TRBV28 and TRBJ2-3, with D maybe TRBD2 (6 bases). Per germline, CDR1 MDHEN and CDR2 SYDVKM. This CDR3 spans 16 amino acids. Trimming cost V 2 bases and J 8 bases, with 20 bases left between them.

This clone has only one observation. CDR3 sequence: CASSTDRGRYNSPLHF. The CDR3 DNA reads TGTGCCAGCAGCACTGACAGGGGGCGGTATAATTCACCCCTCCACTTT. V is TRBV7-9 and J is TRBJ1-6; the match to TRBD1 covers 10 bases. Germline V gene sequence: CDR1 SEHNR, CDR2 FQNEAQ (reference sequence). Trimming removed 5 bases from V and 4 bases from J; junction bases left unmatched: 5. The CDR3 runs to 16 residues.

The CDR3 spells CASSPQGDYSPLHF. CDR3 nucleotide sequence: TGTGCCAGCAGTCCACAGGGGGATTACTCACCCCTCCACTTT. V is TRBV9 and J is TRBJ1-6; 8 positions agree with TRBD1. Germline CDR1 is SGDLS and CDR2 is YYNGEE. V was clipped by 5 bases and J by 10 bases; unmatched bases: 8. The CDR3 has 14 amino acids.

CDR3 protein: CASSFNPTGEAFF. CDR3 nucleotide sequence: TGTGCCAGCAGTTTTAACCCCACAGGGGAAGCTTTCTTT. V usage is TRBV28 and J usage is TRBJ1-1, with D tentatively TRBD1 (6 bases). CDR1 and CDR2 (germline): MDHEN, SYDVKM. There are 13 residues in the CDR3. V was clipped by 3 bases and J by 8 bases, with 13 bases between them.

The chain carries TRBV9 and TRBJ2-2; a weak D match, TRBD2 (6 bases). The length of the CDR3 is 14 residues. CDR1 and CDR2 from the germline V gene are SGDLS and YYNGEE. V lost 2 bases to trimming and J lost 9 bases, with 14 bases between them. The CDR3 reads CASSVGGAGRELFF. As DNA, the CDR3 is TGTGCCAGCAGCGTGGGGGGAGCGGGTCGGGAGCTGTTTTTT.

The CDR3 reads CASSTDRSWDNEQFF. CDR3 in DNA: TGTGCCAGCAGCACCGACAGGTCGTGGGACAATGAGCAGTTCTTC. This sequence joins TRBV6-2 or TRBV6-3 and TRBJ2-1; tentatively, D is TRBD1 (6 bases). The CDR3 is 15 amino acids. The germline gives CDR1 MNHEY, CDR2 SVGEGT. The V end was cut by 6 bases, the J end by 5 bases, with 17 bases between.

This chain's CDR3 is CASSPDRGLGTQYF. The CDR3 DNA reads as TGTGCCAGCAGCCCGGACAGGGGACTTGGGACGCAGTATTTT. The chain employs TRBV11-2 and TRBJ2-3; 9 bases map to TRBD1. CDR3 length: 14 residues. V was pared by 5 bases and J by 9 bases, with 9 bases of the junction left unmatched. Per germline, CDR1 SGHAT and CDR2 FQNNGV.

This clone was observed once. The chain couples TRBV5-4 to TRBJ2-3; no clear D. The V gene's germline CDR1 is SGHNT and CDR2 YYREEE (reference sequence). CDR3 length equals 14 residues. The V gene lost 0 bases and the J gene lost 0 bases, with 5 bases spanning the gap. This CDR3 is CASSLVRSTDTQYF. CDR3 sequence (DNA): TGTGCCAGCAGCTTGGTGCGGAGCACAGATACGCAGTATTTT.

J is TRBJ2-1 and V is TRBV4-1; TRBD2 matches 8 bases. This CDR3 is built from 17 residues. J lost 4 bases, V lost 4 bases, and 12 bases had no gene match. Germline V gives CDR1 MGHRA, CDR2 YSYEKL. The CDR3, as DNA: TGCGCCAGCAGCCCTACCCTCAGACGGGGGGGGTACAATGAGCAGTTCTTC. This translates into CASSPTLRRGGYNEQFF.

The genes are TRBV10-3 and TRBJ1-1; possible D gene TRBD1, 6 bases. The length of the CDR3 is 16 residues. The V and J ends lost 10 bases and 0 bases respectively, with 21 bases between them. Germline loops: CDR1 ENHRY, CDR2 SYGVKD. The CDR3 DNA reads TGTGCCACCCTCTTTGCGTCGGGACACATGAACACTGAAGCTTTCTTT. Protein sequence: CATLFASGHMNTEAFF.

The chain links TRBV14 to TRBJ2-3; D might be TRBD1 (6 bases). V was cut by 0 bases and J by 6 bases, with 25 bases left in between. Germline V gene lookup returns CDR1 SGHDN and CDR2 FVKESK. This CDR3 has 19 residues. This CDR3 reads CASSQEMDFTGILGDTQYF. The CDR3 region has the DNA TGTGCCAGCAGCCAAGAAATGGACTTCACAGGGATTCTTGGGGATACGCAGTATTTT.

The CDR3 here is CASSGTDSNQPQHF. The CDR3 DNA sequence: TGTGCCAGCAGTGGGACAGATAGCAATCAGCCCCAGCATTTT. This sequence joins TRBV25-1 and TRBJ1-5; D might be TRBD1 (6 bases). CDR1 and CDR2 from the germline V gene are MGHDK and SYGVNS. The CDR3 length is 14 residues. V was pared by 4 bases and J by 0 bases, with 7 bases between.

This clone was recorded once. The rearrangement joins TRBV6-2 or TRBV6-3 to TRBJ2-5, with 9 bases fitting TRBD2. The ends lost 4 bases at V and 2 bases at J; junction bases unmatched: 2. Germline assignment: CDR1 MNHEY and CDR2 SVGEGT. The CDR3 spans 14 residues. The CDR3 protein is CASSFLAGQETQYF. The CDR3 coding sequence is TGTGCCAGCAGTTTCCTAGCGGGGCAAGAGACCCAGTACTTC.

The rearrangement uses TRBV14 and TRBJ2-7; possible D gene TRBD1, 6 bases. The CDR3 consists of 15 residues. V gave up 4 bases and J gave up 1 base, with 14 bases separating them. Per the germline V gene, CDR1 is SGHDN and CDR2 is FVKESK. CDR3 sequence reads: CASSPWGTHSYEQYF. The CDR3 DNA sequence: TGTGCCAGCAGCCCGTGGGGGACACATTCCTACGAGCAGTACTTC.

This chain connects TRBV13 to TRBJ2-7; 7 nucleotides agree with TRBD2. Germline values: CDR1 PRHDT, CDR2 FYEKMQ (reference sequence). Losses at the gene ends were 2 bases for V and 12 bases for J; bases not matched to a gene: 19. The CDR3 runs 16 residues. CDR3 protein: CASSLSNGRELEHLYF. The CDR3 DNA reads TGTGCCAGCAGCTTATCGAATGGGCGGGAGCTGGAGCACCTGTACTTC.

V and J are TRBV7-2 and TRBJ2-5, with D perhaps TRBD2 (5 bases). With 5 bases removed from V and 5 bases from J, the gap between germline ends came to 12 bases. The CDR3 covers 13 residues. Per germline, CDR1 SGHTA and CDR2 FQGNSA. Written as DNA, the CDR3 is TGTGCCAGCAGCGGAGGACCGCTTGAGACCCAGTACTTC. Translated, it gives CASSGGPLETQYF. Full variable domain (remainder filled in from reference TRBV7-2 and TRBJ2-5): GAGVSQSPSNKVTEKGKDVELRCDPISGHTALYWYRQSLGQGLEFLIYFQGNSAPDKSGLPSDRFSAERTGGSVSTLTIQRTQQEDSAVYLCASSGGPLETQYFGPGTRLLVL.

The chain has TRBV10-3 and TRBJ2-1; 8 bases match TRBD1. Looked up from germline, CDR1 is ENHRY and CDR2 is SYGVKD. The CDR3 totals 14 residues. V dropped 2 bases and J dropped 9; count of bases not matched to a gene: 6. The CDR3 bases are TGTGCCATCAGTGAGGGCGACAGGGGTGGTGAGCAGTTCTTC. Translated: CAISEGDRGGEQFF.

The CDR3 bases are TGTGCCAGTAGCGAGGGGACCGGGACAGGGAGGAAGCCCCAGCATTTT. As protein: CASSEGTGTGRKPQHF. This chain uses TRBV19 with TRBJ1-5, with 9 positions matching TRBD1. There are 16 residues in the CDR3. The V gene's germline CDR1 is LNHDA and CDR2 SQIVND (reference sequence). Trimming at V came to 6 bases and at J to 8 bases, leaving 14 bases not matched to a gene.